These T cell receptor beta chains were read from a single sample in a study of tumor and adjacent non-tumor tissue in lung cancer. TCRdb independently ran MiXCR on the multiplex PCR reads; one entry per CDR3 protein. This sample has around 120,000 distinct CDR3 sequences; 60% to 70% occur once, and the top ten carry roughly 12%. The sample consisted of lung tumor tissue. The receptors originated from a man aged 30-40 years with non-small cell lung cancer. Each CDR3 is given with its conserved first and last residue. Each record gives: D gene, V gene, J gene, clone size, CDR3 DNA, CDR3 protein. A D gene is named only where the DNA matches it firmly. Size is stated for part of the rows, as once, few or many counts, or as a class when the clone is expanded.

>-|TRBV6-2/TRBV6-3|TRBJ2-7|many
TGTGCCAGCCCAGTGGGGGGCGAGCAGTACTTC
CASPVGGEQYF
>-|TRBV11-2|TRBJ2-5|few
TGTGCCAGCAGCTTAGGACTGGCGGGATTCGGGGAGACCCAGTACTTC
CASSLGLAGFGETQYF
>TRBD2|TRBV7-2|TRBJ2-1|few
TGTGCCAGCAGCAAATCGGGACTAGCGGGGTCGGGTGAGCAGTTCTTC
CASSKSGLAGSGEQFF
>TRBD2|TRBV29-1|TRBJ2-7|-
TGCAGCGTTGGAATGGGGACTAGGACCAGCGAGCAGTACTTC
CSVGMGTRTSEQYF
>TRBD2|TRBV7-8|TRBJ2-2|-
TGTGCCAGCAGCTTAGGAGGGAGGGCCTACAGCGGGAAGCTGTCTTTT
CASSLGGRAYSGKLSF
>TRBD1|TRBV20-1|TRBJ2-3|many
TGCAGCTCACAGGGGGCAAGCACAGATACGCAGTATTTT
CSSQGASTDTQYF
>-|TRBV12-3/TRBV12-4|TRBJ2-1|-
TGTGCCAGCAGCTACAGCAGGGAGAATGAGCAGTCCTTC
CASSYSRENEQSF
>-|TRBV20-1|TRBJ1-4|many
TGCAGTGCGAGGGATGGGTCTGTAAATGAAAAACTGTTTTTT
CSARDGSVNEKLFF
>-|TRBV10-2|TRBJ1-5|many
TGCGCCAGCAGTGAGTCCCATAGCAATCAGCCCCAGCATTTT
CASSESHSNQPQHF
>-|TRBV5-1|TRBJ1-2|few
TGCGCCAGCAGCTTGGGAGGGCCATCCTATGGCTACACCTTC
CASSLGGPSYGYTF
>TRBD2|TRBV6-5|TRBJ2-1|many
TGTGCCAGCGGCGGACTAGCGGGAGCAGGTGAGCAGTTCTTC
CASGGLAGAGEQFF
>TRBD1|TRBV12-3/TRBV12-4|TRBJ1-2|many
TGTGCCAGCAGTCGAACAGGGGGGGTGGACTATGGCTACACCTTC
CASSRTGGVDYGYTF
>-|TRBV6-5|TRBJ2-7|-
TGTGTCAGCAGTCCTAGGGGATACTACGAGCAGTACTTC
CVSSPRGYYEQYF
>TRBD1|TRBV6-1|TRBJ2-7|-
TGTGCCAGTAGTGACAGGGGGGGCTACGAGCAGTACTTC
CASSDRGGYEQYF
>-|TRBV6-2/TRBV6-3|TRBJ1-5|-
TGTGCCAGCAGCGGCCTGGGAGCTGTAATCACTAGCAATCAGTCCCAGCATTTT
CASSGLGAVITSNQSQHF
>TRBD1|TRBV11-2|TRBJ1-2|-
TGTGCCAGCAGTTTGGGTGGGACAGGGGGCCTCTATCGCTACAGCTTC
CASSLGGTGGLYRYSF
>-|TRBV12-3/TRBV12-4|TRBJ2-7|-
TGTGCCAGCAGTTTAGGGCTGCCCCCCTACGAGCAGTGTTTC
CASSLGLPPYEQCF
>-|TRBV20-1|TRBJ2-7|-
TGCAGTGCTAGAGCTTCCGGACATGTCTACGAGCAATACTTC
CSARASGHVYEQYF
>-|TRBV20-1|TRBJ2-1|many
TGCAGTGCAAGGGGGTTTAGAGGGAGAGTGAATGAGCAGTTCTTC
CSARGFRGRVNEQFF
>TRBD2|TRBV6-2/TRBV6-3|TRBJ2-7|once
TGTGCCAGCAGTTACTCCAGGCTAGCGGGAGGCCCTTCTCTCTGCGAGCAGTACTTC
CASSYSRLAGGPSLCEQYF
>-|TRBV10-2|TRBJ1-6|-
TGCGTCAGCAGTGAACAGGGTAATCCACCCCTCCACTTT
CVSSEQGNPPLHF
>-|TRBV10-3|TRBJ2-5|-
TGTGCCATCAGGAAGACACCAAGTGAGACCCAGTACTTC
CAIRKTPSETQYF
>-|TRBV6-2/TRBV6-3|TRBJ2-5|many
TGTGCCAGCAGCTCCAGGGATGTAGAGACCCAGTACTTC
CASSSRDVETQYF
>-|TRBV29-1|TRBJ2-3|-
TGCAGCGCGCGGGCTAACGGGGGTACAGATACGCACTATTTT
CSARANGGTDTHYF
>-|TRBV14|TRBJ2-5|-
TGTGCCAGCAGCCAAGGATTGACCAGAAAGACCCAGTACTTC
CASSQGLTRKTQYF
>-|TRBV12-3/TRBV12-4|TRBJ1-6|many
TGTGCCAGCAGGGGCGGCGGTTCGTCACCCCTCCACTTT
CASRGGGSSPLHF
>-|TRBV12-3/TRBV12-4|TRBJ2-7|-
TGTGCCAGCATTTGGGGAAACATCCGCACCTACGAGCAGTACTTC
CASIWGNIRTYEQYF
>TRBD2|TRBV20-1|TRBJ2-1|-
TGCAGTGCTAGGACTAGCGAGGCTTACAATGAGCAGTTTTTC
CSARTSEAYNEQFF
>-|TRBV20-1|TRBJ1-2|many
TGCAGTGCTAGAGATCACGGGATCACTAACTATGGCTACACCTTC
CSARDHGITNYGYTF
>-|TRBV6-6|TRBJ2-7|many
TGTGCCAGCACCCTCGGAGGGTTAGGGTACTTC
CASTLGGLGYF
>-|TRBV5-5|TRBJ1-1|-
TGTGCCAGCAGCTTGGGTATCGAATACATGAACACTGAAGCTTTCTTT
CASSLGIEYMNTEAFF
>TRBD2|TRBV20-1|TRBJ2-1|-
TGCGGTACTAGAGTTTCGGGAGGACCCAATGAGCAGTTCTTC
CGTRVSGGPNEQFF
>TRBD1|TRBV4-2|TRBJ2-2|-
TGTACCAGCAGCCAAGAGGAAAGCAGGGTAGACAGGGAACTGTTTTTT
CTSSQEESRVDRELFF
>-|TRBV20-1|TRBJ1-6|-
-
CSTVGTGASLLYF
>-|TRBV29-1|TRBJ1-4|-
TGCAGCGTTGATGTCGGAAACGAAAAACTTTTTTTT
CSVDVGNEKLFF
>-|TRBV7-8|TRBJ2-3|-
TGTGCCAGCATCTACCTCGACCGAACGCAGTATTTT
CASIYLDRTQYF
>TRBD1|TRBV4-2|TRBJ2-3|-
TGTGCCAGCAGCCAGGGGGAAGTCCCGGGACAGAGTGCAGATACGCAATATTTT
CASSQGEVPGQSADTQYF
>TRBD1|TRBV20-1|TRBJ1-5|many
TGCAGTGCTAGGACGGGACAGAGGAATCAGCCCCAGCATTTT
CSARTGQRNQPQHF
>-|TRBV5-3|TRBJ1-6|-
TGTGCCAGAAACTTGTTGCGGACGACGAGCTCCTATAATTCACCCCTCCACTTT
CARNLLRTTSSYNSPLHF
>-|TRBV29-1|TRBJ1-3|many
TGCAGCACCTGGGGAGGGAAAGGAAACACCATATATTTT
CSTWGGKGNTIYF
>-|TRBV4-3|TRBJ2-5|-
TGCGTCAGCAGTCAAGATTGGGGGGCTGGGCGCCAAGAGACCCAGCACTTC
CVSSQDWGAGRQETQHF
>-|TRBV20-1|TRBJ1-1|-
TGCAGTGCGATGCGGGTCATAAACACTGGAGCTTTCTTT
CSAMRVINTGAFF
>-|TRBV7-9|TRBJ2-4|-
TGTGCCAGTAGCCCCCAAGATCTAGCCAAAAACATTCAGTACTTC
CASSPQDLAKNIQYF
>TRBD2|TRBV20-1|TRBJ2-1|few
TGCAGTGCTAGAGATTGGCGGGAGGGTTTCAATGAGCAGTTCTTC
CSARDWREGFNEQFF
>-|TRBV27|TRBJ2-7|once
TGTGCCAGCCTAAAGGAGTGGGGGGACTACGAGCAGTACTTC
CASLKEWGDYEQYF
>TRBD2|TRBV29-1|TRBJ2-3|many
TGCAGCGGGGGTAGCGGGGTTAGCACAGATACGCAGTATTTT
CSGGSGVSTDTQYF
>-|TRBV20-1|TRBJ2-7|-
TGCAGCGCTAGACCGATGTCTTACGAGCAGTACTTC
CSARPMSYEQYF
>-|TRBV4-3|TRBJ1-1|-
TGCGCCACCAGCCAAGATGGACTCCTGAACACTGAAGCCTTCTTT
CATSQDGLLNTEAFF
>-|TRBV6-5|TRBJ2-1|-
TGTGCCCGCACCTCGACTGGACACAATGAGCAGTTCTTC
CARTSTGHNEQFF
>TRBD1|TRBV29-1|TRBJ1-1|-
TGCAGCGTCACCAGGGGGCGGACAGTTCTGAACACTGAAACCTTCTTT
CSVTRGRTVLNTETFF
>-|TRBV11-2|TRBJ2-5|-
TGTGCCAGCAACTCCCGCCCGGGTGGTTTAGAAGAGACCCAGTACTTT
CASNSRPGGLEETQYF
>TRBD2|TRBV4-2|TRBJ2-1|-
TGTGTCAGCAGCCAAGGCCTAGCGGGAGGACAGTTCTTC
CVSSQGLAGGQFF
>TRBD2|TRBV11-2|TRBJ2-3|medium-sized
TGTGCCAGCAGCCTCGGACTAGCGGACACAGATACGCAGTATTTT
CASSLGLADTDTQYF
>-|TRBV5-1|TRBJ2-6|-
TGCGCCAGCAGCTTGGGTTCTGGGGCCAACGCCCTGACTTTC
CASSLGSGANALTF
>TRBD2|TRBV20-1|TRBJ2-5|many
TGCAGTGCTAGAGAAACTAGCGCGGAGACCCAGTACTTC
CSARETSAETQYF